Listed below are T cell receptor beta chains from one sample, sequenced in a study of shared clonotypes between healthy human individuals. Some clones are missing from TCRdb's copy, which holds only in-frame ones; the method was immunoSEQ multiplex PCR. This sample yields just over 2,000,000 clones, of which roughly 96% are seen a single time; about 0.13% belongs to the top ten. Sequences were obtained from naive CD4+ T cells sorted from blood. These receptors originate from a man aged 18 to 29 in good health. Each CDR3 is given with its conserved first and last residue. The order of the fields is J gene, D gene, clone size, V gene, CDR3 DNA, CDR3 protein. The D gene is left open where the match is weak. Not every row has a clone size; where given, it reads once, few, many or a size class.

TRBJ2-3	TRBD2	.	TRBV11-2	TGTGCCAGCAGCTACTCTAGCGGGGGGGCCGTAGTTACGCAGTATTTT	CASSYSSGGAVVTQYF
TRBJ2-1	.	.	TRBV29-1	TGCAGCGTTGAGGGGCAGCGGAGAAACAATGAGCAGTTCTTC	CSVEGQRRNNEQFF
TRBJ2-7	.	.	TRBV30	TGTGCCTGGAGTGTACAGGGCATCTACGAGCAGTACTTC	CAWSVQGIYEQYF
TRBJ2-3	.	.	TRBV10-2	TGCGCCAGCACGGAGCGTCGCACAGATACGCAGTATTTT	CASTERRTDTQYF
TRBJ2-5	.	.	TRBV11-2	TGTGCCAGCAGCTTTTCGGCCGGCGGGGAGACCCAGTACTTC	CASSFSAGGETQYF
TRBJ2-7	TRBD1	.	TRBV18	TGTGCCAGCTCAACCGGGACAGAATTCTACGAGCAGTACTTC	CASSTGTEFYEQYF
TRBJ1-2	.	many	TRBV5-4	TGTGCCAGCAGCTTGCGGGATTATGGCTACACCTTC	CASSLRDYGYTF
TRBJ2-7	.	.	TRBV18	TGTGCCAGCTCACCAGATCGGACAATGACCTACGAGCAGTACTTC	CASSPDRTMTYEQYF
TRBJ1-5	.	.	TRBV5-6	TGTGCCAGCAGCCTAGGACAGAGCAATCAGCCCCAGCATTTT	CASSLGQSNQPQHF
TRBJ2-1	TRBD2	.	TRBV4-3	TGCGCCAGCAGCCAAGACCTAGCGGGGGGGTACGGTGAGCAGTTCTTC	CASSQDLAGGYGEQFF
TRBJ2-7	.	.	TRBV5-1	TGCGCCAGCAGCTTGGCCTGGGCGGGAGAGCAGTACTTC	CASSLAWAGEQYF
TRBJ2-3	TRBD1	.	TRBV10-2	TGCGCCAGCAGCGGACAGGGCCCAGATACGCAGTATTTT	CASSGQGPDTQYF
TRBJ1-1	TRBD1	.	TRBV28	TGTGCCAGCAGTTTCTTTCACAGGGGGAAGGGCACTGAAGCTTTCTTT	CASSFFHRGKGTEAFF
TRBJ2-3	.	.	TRBV7-2	TGTGCCAGCAGCTTTACAGGACTTAATACGCAGTATTTT	CASSFTGLNTQYF
TRBJ2-3	TRBD2	.	TRBV11-2	TGTGCCAGCAGCTTAGTCTTGGGGGAGGGATCAGATACGCAGTATTTT	CASSLVLGEGSDTQYF
TRBJ2-7	TRBD1	.	TRBV28	TGTGCCAGCAGTTGGACAGGGGCCGGCAACGAGCAGTACTTC	CASSWTGAGNEQYF
TRBJ1-6	TRBD1	.	TRBV2	TGTGCCAGCAGTATCAAGACAGGGGGCGAGTCACCCCTCCACTTT	CASSIKTGGESPLHF
TRBJ2-1	TRBD2	.	TRBV5-8	TGTGCCAGCAGCTCGGGACTAGCGTACAATGAGCAGTTCTTC	CASSSGLAYNEQFF
TRBJ1-3	.	.	TRBV7-9	TGTGCCAGCAGCTTCTCGAGTTACGGCACGAGCTCTGGAAACACCATATATTTT	CASSFSSYGTSSGNTIYF
TRBJ1-1	TRBD1	once	TRBV30	TGTGCCTGGAGAAGGGACAGGGACACTGAAGCTTTCTTT	CAWRRDRDTEAFF
TRBJ2-7	.	.	TRBV19	TGTGCCAGTAGCCCTATTCCGGGAGCCCACGAGCAGTACTTC	CASSPIPGAHEQYF
TRBJ1-5	.	.	TRBV6-5	TGTGCCAGCAGCCGCACGGGACCCGGGGGGCCCCAGCATTTT	CASSRTGPGGPQHF
TRBJ2-1	TRBD2	.	TRBV5-1	TGCGCCAGCAGCTCCCGCCACAGCGGGGTAGACAATGAGCAGTTCTTC	CASSSRHSGVDNEQFF